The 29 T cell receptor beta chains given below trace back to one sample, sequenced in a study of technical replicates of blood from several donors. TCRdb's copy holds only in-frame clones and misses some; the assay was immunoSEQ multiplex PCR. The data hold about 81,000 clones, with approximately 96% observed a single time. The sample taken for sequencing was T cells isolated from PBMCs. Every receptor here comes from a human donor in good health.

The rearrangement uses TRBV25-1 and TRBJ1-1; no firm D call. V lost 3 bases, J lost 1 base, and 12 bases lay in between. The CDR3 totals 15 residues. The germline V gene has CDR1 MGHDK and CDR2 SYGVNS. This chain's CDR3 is CASSDFTLGNTEAFF. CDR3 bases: TGTGCCAGCAGTGACTTCACCCTAGGGAACACTGAAGCTTTCTTT.

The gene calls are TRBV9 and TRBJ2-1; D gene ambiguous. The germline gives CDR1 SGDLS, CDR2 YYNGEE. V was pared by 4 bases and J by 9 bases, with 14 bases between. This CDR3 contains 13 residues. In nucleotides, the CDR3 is TGTGCCAGCAGCCCCTTGGTTGGCACTGAGCAGTTCTTC. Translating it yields CASSPLVGTEQFF. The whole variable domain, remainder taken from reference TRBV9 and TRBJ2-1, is DSGVTQTPKHLITATGQRVTLRCSPRSGDLSVYWYQQSLDQGLQFLIQYYNGEERAKGNILERFSAQQFPDLHSELNLSSLELGDSALYFCASSPLVGTEQFFGPGTRLTVL.

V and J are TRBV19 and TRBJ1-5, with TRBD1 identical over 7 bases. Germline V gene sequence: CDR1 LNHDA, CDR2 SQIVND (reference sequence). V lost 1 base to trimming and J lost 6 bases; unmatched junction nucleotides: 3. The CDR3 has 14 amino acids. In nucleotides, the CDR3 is TGTGCCAGTAGTATAGTAGGGGGCTCTCAGCCCCAGCATTTT. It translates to CASSIVGGSQPQHF.

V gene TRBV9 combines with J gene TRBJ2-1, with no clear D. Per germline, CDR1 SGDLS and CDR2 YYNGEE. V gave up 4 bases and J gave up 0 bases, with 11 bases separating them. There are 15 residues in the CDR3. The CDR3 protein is CASSTTNPSYNEQFF. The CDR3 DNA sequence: TGTGCCAGCAGCACTACTAACCCCTCCTACAATGAGCAGTTCTTC.

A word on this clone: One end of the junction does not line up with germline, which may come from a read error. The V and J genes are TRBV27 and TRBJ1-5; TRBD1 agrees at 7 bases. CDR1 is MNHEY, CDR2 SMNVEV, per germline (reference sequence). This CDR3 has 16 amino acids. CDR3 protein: CASSSLARDSIQPQHF. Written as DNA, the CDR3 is TGTGCCAGCAGTTCCTTGGCCCGGGACAGCATTCAGCCCCAGCATTTT.

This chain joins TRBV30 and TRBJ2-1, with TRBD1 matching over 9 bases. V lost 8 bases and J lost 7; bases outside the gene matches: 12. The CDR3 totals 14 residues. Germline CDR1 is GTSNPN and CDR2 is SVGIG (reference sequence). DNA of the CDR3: TGTGCCCACGCCCTTATGACAGGGGGGAATGAGCAGTTCTTC. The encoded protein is CAHALMTGGNEQFF.

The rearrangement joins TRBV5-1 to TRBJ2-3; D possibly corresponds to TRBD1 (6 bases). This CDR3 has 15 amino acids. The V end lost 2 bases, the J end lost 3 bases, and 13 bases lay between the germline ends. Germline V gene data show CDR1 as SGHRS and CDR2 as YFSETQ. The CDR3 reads CASSFRGQPTDTQYF. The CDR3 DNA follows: TGCGCCAGCAGCTTTAGGGGACAACCAACAGATACGCAGTATTTT.

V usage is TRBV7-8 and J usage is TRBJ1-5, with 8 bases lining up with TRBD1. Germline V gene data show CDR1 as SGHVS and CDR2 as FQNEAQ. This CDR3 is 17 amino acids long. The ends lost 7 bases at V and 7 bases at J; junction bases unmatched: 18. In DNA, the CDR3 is TGTGCCAGCAACCTAAGCCGGGACAGGTGGAGCGCCCAGCCCCAGCATTTT. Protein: CASNLSRDRWSAQPQHF.

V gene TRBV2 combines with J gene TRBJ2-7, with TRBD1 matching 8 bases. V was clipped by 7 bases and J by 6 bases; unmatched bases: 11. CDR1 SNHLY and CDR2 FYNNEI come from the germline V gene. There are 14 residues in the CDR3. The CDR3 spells CASMGPQGALEQYF. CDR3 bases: TGTGCCAGCATGGGTCCGCAGGGGGCGCTCGAGCAGTACTTC. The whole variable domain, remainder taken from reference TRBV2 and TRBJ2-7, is EPEVTQTPSHQVTQMGQEVILRCVPISNHLYFYWYRQILGQKVEFLVSFYNNEISEKSEIFDDQFSVERPDGSNFTLKIRSTKLEDSAMYFCASMGPQGALEQYFGPGTRLTVT.

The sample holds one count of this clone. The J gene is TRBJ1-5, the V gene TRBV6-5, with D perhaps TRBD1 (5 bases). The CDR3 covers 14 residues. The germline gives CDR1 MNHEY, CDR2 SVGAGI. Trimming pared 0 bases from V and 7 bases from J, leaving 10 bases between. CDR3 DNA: TGTGCCAGCAGTTACTCGGGAGGGGTCCAGCCCCAGCATTTT. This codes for CASSYSGGVQPQHF.

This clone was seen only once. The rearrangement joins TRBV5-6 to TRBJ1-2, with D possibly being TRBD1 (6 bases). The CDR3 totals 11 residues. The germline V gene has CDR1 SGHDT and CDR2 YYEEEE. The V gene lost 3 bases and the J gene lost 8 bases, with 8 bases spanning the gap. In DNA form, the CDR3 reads TGTGCCAGCAGCTCAGGGGCCGGCTACACCTTC. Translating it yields CASSSGAGYTF.

CDR3 sequence: CASSWTGNRETQYF. CDR3 DNA: TGTGCCAGTAGTTGGACGGGGAATCGGGAGACCCAGTACTTC. The chain combines TRBV19 with TRBJ2-5, with D maybe TRBD2 (5 bases). This CDR3 spans 14 amino acids. The V gene lost 5 bases and the J gene lost 5 bases, with 15 bases spanning the gap. Germline CDR1 LNHDA, CDR2 SQIVND (reference sequence).

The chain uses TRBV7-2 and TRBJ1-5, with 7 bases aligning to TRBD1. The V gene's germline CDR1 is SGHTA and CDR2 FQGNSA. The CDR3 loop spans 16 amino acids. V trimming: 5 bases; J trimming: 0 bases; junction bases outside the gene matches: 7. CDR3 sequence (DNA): TGTGCCAGCAGCCGGACAGGACTCTATAGCAATCAGCCCCAGCATTTT. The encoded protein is CASSRTGLYSNQPQHF. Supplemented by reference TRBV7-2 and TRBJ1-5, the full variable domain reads GAGVSQSPSNKVTEKGKDVELRCDPISGHTALYWYRQSLGQGLEFLIYFQGNSAPDKSGLPSDRFSAERTGGSVSTLTIQRTQQEDSAVYLCASSRTGLYSNQPQHFGDGTRLSIL.

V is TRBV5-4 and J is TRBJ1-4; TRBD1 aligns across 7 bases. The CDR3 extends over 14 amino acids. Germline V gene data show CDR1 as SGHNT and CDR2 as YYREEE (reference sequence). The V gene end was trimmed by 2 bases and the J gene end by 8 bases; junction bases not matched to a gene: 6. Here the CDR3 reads CASSFTGVREKLFF. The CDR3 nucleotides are TGTGCCAGCAGCTTTACAGGGGTCCGGGAAAAACTGTTTTTT.

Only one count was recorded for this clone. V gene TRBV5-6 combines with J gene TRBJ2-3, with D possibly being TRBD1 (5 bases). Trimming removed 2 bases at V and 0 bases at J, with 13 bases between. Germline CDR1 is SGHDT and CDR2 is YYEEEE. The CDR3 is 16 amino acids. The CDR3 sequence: CASSFLGAGSTDTQYF. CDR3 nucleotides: TGTGCCAGCAGCTTTCTTGGGGCCGGCAGCACAGATACGCAGTATTTT.

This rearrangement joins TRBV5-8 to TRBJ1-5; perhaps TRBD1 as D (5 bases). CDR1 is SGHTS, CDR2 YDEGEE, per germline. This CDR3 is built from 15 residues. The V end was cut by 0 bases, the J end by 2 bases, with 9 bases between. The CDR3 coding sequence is TGTGCCAGCAGCTTGGGGCGGGACGGCAATCAGCCCCAGCATTTT. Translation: CASSLGRDGNQPQHF.

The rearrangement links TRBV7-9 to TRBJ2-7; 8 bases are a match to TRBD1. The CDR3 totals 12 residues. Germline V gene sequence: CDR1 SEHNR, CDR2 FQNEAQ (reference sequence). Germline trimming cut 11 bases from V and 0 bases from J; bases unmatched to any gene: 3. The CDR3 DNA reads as TGTGCCGCCGGGACAGGCTCCTACGAGCAGTACTTC. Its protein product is CAAGTGSYEQYF.

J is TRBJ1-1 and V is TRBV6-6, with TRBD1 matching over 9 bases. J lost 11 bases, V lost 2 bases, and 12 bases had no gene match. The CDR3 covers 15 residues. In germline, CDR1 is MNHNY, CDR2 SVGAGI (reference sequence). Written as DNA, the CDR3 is TGTGCCAGCAGTTACCCGACCGGGACAGGGTGGTTTGCTTTCTTT. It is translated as CASSYPTGTGWFAFF.

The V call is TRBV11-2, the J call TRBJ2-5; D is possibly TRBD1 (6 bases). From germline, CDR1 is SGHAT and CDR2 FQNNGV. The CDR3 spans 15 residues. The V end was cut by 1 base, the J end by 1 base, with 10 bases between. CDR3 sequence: CASSLVRGTQETQYF. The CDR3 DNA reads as TGTGCCAGCAGCTTAGTTAGGGGGACCCAAGAGACCCAGTACTTC.

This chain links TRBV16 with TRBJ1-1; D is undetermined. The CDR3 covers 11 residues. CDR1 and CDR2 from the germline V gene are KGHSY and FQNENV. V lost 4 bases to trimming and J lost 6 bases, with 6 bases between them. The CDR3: CASSRSSEAFF. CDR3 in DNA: TGTGCCAGCAGCCGATCCTCTGAAGCTTTCTTT.

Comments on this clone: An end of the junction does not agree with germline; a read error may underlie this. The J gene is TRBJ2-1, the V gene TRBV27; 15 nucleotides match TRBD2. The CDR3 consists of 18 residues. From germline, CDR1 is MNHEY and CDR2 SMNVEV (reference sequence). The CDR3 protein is CASSSFGRTSGRADEQFF. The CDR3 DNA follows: TGTGCCAGTAGTTCATTCGGCAGGACTAGCGGGAGGGCCGATGAGCAGTTCTTC.

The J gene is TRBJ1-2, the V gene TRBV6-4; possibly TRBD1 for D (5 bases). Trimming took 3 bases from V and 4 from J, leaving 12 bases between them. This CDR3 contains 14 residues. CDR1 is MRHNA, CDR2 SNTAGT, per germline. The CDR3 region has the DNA TGTGCCAGCAGTGATTCGGCCAGGGCCTATGGCTACACCTTC. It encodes CASSDSARAYGYTF.

CDR3 sequence (DNA): TGCGCCAGCAGCCCCAGGGCAACGAACACTGAAGCTTTCTTT. The encoded protein is CASSPRATNTEAFF. The chain uses TRBV4-3 and TRBJ1-1; D is possibly TRBD1 (5 bases). Trimming pared 4 bases from V and 1 base from J, leaving 10 bases between. The CDR3 is 14 amino acids. The germline V gene has CDR1 LGHNA and CDR2 YSLEER.

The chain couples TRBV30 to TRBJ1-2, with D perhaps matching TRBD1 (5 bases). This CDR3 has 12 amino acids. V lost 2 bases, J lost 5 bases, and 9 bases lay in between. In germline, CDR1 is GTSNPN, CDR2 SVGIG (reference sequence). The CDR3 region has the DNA TGTGCCTGGAGTTTCAGGGATTATGGCTACACCTTC. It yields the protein CAWSFRDYGYTF.

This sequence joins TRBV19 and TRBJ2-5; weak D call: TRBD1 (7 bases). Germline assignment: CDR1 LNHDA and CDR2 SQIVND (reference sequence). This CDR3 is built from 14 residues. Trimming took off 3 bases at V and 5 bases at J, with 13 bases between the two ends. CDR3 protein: CASSIVEGAETQYF. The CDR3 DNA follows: TGTGCCAGTAGTATTGTGGAGGGGGCGGAGACCCAGTACTTC.

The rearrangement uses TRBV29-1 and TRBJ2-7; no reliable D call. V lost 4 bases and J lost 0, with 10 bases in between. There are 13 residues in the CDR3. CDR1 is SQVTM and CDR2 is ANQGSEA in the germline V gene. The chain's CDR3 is CSVASESSYEQYF. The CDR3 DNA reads TGCAGCGTTGCATCGGAGAGCTCCTACGAGCAGTACTTC.

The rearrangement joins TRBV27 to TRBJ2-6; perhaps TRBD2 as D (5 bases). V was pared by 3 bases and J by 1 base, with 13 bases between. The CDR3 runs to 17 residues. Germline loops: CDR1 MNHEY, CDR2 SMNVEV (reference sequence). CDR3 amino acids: CASSFQRRGSGANVLTF. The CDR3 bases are TGTGCCAGCAGTTTCCAGAGACGGGGTTCTGGGGCCAACGTCCTGACTTTC.

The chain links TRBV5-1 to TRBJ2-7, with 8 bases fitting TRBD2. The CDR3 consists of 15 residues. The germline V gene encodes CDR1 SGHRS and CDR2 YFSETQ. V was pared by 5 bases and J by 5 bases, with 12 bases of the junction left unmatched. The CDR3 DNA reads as TGCGCCAGCAGGTGGGGTTCGAGCGGGAGTGACGAGCAGTACTTC. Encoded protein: CASRWGSSGSDEQYF. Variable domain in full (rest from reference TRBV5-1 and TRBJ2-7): KAGVTQTPRYLIKTRGQQVTLSCSPISGHRSVSWYQQTPGQGLQFLFEYFSETQRNKGNFPGRFSGRQFSNSRSEMNVSTLELGDSALYLCASRWGSSGSDEQYFGPGTRLTVT.

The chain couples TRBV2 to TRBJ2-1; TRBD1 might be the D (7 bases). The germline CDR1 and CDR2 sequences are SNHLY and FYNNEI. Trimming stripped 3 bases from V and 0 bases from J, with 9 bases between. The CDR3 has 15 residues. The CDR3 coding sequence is TGTGCCAGCAGTGATCAGGGGGGCTCCTACAATGAGCAGTTCTTC. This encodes CASSDQGGSYNEQFF. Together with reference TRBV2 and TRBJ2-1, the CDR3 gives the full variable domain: EPEVTQTPSHQVTQMGQEVILRCVPISNHLYFYWYRQILGQKVEFLVSFYNNEISEKSEIFDDQFSVERPDGSNFTLKIRSTKLEDSAMYFCASSDQGGSYNEQFFGPGTRLTVL.